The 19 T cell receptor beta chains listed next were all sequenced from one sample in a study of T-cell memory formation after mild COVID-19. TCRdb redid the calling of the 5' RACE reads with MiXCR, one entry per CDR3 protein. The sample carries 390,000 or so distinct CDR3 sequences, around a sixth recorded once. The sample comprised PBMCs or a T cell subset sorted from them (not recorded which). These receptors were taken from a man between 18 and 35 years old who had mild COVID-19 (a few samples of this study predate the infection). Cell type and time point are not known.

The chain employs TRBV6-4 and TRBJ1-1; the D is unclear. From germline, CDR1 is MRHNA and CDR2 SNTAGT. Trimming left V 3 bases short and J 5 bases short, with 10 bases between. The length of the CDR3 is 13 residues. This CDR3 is CASSEEPGTEAFF. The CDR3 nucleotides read TGTGCCAGCAGTGAAGAGCCTGGAACTGAAGCTTTCTTT.

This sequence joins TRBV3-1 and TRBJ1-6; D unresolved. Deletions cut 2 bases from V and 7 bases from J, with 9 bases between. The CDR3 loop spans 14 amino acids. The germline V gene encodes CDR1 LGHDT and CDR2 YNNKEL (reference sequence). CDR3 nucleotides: TGTGCCAGCAGCCAACTTGGGCCGAATTCACCCCTCCACTTT. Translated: CASSQLGPNSPLHF.

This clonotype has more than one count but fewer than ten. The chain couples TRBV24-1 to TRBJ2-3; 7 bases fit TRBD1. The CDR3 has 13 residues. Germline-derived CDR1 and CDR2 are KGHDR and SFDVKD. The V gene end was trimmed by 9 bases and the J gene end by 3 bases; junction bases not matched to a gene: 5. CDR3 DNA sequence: TGTGCCACCGAGGGACAGCAGACAGATACGCAGTATTTT. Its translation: CATEGQQTDTQYF.

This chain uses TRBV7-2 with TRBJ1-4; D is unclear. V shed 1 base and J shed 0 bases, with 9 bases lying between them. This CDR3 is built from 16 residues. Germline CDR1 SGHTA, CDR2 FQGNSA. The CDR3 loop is CASSLVYSTTNEKLFF. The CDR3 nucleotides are TGTGCCAGCAGCTTAGTTTACAGCACAACTAATGAAAAACTGTTTTTT.

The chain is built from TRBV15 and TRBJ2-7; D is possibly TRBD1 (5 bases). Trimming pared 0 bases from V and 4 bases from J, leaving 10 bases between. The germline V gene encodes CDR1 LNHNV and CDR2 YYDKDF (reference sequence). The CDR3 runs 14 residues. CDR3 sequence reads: CATSREGAGYEQYF. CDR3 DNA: TGTGCCACCAGCAGAGAAGGGGCAGGGTACGAGCAGTACTTC.

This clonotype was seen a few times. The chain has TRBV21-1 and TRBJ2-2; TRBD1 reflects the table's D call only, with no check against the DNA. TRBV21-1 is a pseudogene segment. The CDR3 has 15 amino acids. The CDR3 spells CASREGQGNTGELFF. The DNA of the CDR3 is TGTGCCAGCAGAGAGGGACAAGGGAACACCGGGGAGCTGTTTTTT.

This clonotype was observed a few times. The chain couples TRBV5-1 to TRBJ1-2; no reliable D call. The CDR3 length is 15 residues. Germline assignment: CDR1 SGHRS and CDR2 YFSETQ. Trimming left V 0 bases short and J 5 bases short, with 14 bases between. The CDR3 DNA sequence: TGCGCCAGCAGCTTGGACGGGCAAAGTCTGTATGGCTACACCTTC. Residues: CASSLDGQSLYGYTF. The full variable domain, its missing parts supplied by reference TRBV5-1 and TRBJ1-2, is KAGVTQTPRYLIKTRGQQVTLSCSPISGHRSVSWYQQTPGQGLQFLFEYFSETQRNKGNFPGRFSGRQFSNSRSEMNVSTLELGDSALYLCASSLDGQSLYGYTFGSGTRLTVV.

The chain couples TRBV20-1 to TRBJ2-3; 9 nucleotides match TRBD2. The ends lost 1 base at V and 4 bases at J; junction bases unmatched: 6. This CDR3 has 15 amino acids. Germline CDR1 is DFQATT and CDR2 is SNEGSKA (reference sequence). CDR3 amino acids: CSARVPSGVADTQYF. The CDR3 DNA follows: TGCAGTGCTAGAGTTCCTAGCGGGGTAGCAGATACGCAGTATTTT.

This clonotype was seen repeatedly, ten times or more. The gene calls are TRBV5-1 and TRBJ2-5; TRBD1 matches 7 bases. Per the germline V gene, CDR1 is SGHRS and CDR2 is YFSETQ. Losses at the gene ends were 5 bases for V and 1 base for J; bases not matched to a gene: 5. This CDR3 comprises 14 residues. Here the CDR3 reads CASSFNRGQETQYF. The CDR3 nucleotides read TGCGCCAGCAGTTTCAACAGGGGCCAAGAGACCCAGTACTTC.

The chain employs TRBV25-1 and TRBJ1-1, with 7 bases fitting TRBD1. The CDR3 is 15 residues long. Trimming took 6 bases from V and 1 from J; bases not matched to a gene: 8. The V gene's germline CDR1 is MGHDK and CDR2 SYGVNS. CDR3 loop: CASSPQGTANTEAFF. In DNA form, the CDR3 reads TGTGCCAGCAGCCCCCAGGGGACAGCGAACACTGAAGCTTTCTTT.

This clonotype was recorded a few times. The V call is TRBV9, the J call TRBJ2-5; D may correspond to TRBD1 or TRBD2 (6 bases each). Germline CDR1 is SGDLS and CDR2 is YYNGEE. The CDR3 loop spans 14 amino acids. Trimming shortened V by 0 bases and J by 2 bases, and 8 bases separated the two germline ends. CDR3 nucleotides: TGTGCCAGCAGCGTAGAAGGGGGGCAAGAGACCCAGTACTTC. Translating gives CASSVEGGQETQYF.

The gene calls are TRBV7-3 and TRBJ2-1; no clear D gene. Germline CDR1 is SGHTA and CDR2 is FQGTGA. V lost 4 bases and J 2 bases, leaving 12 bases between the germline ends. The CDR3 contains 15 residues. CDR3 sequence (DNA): TGTGCCAGCAGCTCTTCCACGACAACCTACAATGAGCAGTTCTTC. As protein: CASSSSTTTYNEQFF. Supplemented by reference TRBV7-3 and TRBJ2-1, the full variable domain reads GAGVSQTPSNKVTEKGKYVELRCDPISGHTALYWYRQSLGQGPEFLIYFQGTGAADDSGLPNDRFFAVRPEGSVSTLKIQRTERGDSAVYLCASSSSTTTYNEQFFGPGTRLTVL.

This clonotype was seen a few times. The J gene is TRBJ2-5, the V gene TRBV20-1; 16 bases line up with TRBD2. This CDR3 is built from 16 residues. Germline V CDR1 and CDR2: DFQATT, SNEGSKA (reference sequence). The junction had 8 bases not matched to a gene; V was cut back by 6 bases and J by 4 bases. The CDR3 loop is CSATGTSGGAAETQYF. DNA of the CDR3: TGCAGTGCGACCGGGACTAGCGGGGGGGCAGCAGAGACCCAGTACTTC.

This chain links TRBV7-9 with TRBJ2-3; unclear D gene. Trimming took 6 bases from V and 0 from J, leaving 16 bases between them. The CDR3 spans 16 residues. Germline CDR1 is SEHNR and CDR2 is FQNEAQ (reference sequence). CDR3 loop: CASRYLMVASTDTQYF. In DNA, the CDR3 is TGTGCCAGCAGGTACCTCATGGTCGCTAGCACAGATACGCAGTATTTT.

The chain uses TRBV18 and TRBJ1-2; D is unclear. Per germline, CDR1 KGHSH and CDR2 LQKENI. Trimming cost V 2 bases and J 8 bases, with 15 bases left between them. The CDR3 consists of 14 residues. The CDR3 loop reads CASSPGVANWGYTF. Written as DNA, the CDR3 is TGTGCCAGCTCACCAGGGGTTGCGAATTGGGGCTACACCTTC. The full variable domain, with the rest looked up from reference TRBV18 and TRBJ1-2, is NAGVMQNPRHLVRRRGQEARLRCSPMKGHSHVYWYRQLPEEGLKFMVYLQKENIIDESGMPKERFSAEFPKEGPSILRIQQVVRGDSAAYFCASSPGVANWGYTFGSGTRLTVV.

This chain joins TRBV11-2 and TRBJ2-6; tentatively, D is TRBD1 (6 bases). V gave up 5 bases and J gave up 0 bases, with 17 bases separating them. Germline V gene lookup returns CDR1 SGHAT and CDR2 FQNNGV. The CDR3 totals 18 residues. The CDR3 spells CASSRQATPSSGANVLTF. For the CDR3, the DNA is TGTGCCAGCAGCCGACAGGCTACTCCAAGCTCTGGGGCCAACGTCCTGACTTTC.

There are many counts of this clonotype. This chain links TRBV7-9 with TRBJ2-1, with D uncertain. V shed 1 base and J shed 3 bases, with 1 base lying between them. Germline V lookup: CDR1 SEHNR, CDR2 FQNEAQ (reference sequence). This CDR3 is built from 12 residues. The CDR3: CASSLVYNEQFF. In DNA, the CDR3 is TGTGCCAGCAGCTTAGTCTACAATGAGCAGTTCTTC.

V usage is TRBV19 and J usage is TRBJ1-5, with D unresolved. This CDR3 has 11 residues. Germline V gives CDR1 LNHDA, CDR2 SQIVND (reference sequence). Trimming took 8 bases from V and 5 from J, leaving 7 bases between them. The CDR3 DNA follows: TGTGCCAGTCGCACCTATCAGCCCCAGCATTTT. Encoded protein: CASRTYQPQHF.

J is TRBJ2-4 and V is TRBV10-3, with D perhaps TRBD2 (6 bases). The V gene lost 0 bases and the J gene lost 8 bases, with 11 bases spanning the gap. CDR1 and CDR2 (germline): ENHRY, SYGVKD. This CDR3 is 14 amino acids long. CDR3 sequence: CAISESGGGDIQYF. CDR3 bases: TGTGCCATCAGTGAGTCTGGGGGAGGAGACATTCAGTACTTC.